This T cell receptor (beta chain) was observed in a study of T cell changes during pregnancy in multiple sclerosis. TCRdb's copy holds only in-frame clones and misses some; the assay was immunoSEQ multiplex PCR. Among roughly 80,000 clones, about 91% were seen once, and the ten largest hold roughly 2.5%. The sequence was obtained from a female donor with multiple sclerosis, enrolled in a pregnancy study. Sample: peripheral blood, taken before pregnancy.

The CDR3: CASRVAGGNEQYF. As DNA, the CDR3 is TGTGCCAGCAGGGTAGCGGGAGGGAACGAGCAGTACTTC. The rearrangement joins TRBV6-5 to TRBJ2-7; 11 bases are shared with TRBD2. Germline V lookup: CDR1 MNHEY, CDR2 SVGAGI. CDR3 size: 13 residues. With V trimmed by 6 bases and J by 5 bases, 3 bases remained unmatched.